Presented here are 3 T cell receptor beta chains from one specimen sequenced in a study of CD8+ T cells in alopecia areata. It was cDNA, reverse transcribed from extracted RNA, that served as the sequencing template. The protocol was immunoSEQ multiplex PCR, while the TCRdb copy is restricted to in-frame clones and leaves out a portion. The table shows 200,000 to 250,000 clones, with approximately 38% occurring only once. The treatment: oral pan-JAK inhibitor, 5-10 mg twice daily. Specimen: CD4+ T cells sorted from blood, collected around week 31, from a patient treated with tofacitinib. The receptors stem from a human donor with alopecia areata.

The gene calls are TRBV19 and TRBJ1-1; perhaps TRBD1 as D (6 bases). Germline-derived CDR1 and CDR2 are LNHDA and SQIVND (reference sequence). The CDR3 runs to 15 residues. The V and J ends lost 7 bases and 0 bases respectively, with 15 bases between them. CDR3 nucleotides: TGTGCCAGTATTAGGTGGACAGCCATGAACACTGAAGCTTTCTTT. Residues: CASIRWTAMNTEAFF.

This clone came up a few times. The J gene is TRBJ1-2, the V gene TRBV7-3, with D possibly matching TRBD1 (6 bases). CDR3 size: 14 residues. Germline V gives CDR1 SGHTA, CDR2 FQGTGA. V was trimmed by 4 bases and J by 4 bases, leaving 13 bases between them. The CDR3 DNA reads TGTGCCAGCAGCTCCGGCCCAGGGGCCTATGGCTACACCTTC. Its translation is CASSSGPGAYGYTF.

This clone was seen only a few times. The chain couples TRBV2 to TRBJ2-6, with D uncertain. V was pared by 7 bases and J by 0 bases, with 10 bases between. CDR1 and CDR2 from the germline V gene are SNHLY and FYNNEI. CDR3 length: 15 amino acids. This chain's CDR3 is CASTAQSSGANVLTF. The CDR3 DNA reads TGTGCCAGCACAGCACAGAGCTCTGGGGCCAACGTCCTGACTTTC.